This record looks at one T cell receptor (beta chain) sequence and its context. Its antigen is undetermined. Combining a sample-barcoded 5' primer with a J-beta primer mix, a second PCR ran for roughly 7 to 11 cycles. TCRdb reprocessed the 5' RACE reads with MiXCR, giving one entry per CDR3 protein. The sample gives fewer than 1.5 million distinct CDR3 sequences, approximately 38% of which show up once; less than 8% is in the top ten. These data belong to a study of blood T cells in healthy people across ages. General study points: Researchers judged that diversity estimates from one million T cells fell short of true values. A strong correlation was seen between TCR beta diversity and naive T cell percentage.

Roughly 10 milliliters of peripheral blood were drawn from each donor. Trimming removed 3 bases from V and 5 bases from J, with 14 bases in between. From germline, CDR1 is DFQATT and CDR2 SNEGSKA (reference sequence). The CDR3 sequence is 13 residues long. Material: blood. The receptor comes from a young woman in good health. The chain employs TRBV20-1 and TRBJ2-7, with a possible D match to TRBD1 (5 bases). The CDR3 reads CSASGRAIHEQYF. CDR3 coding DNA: TGCAGTGCTAGCGGCAGGGCAATACACGAGCAGTACTTC.